The 8 T cell receptor beta chains given below trace back to one sample, sequenced in a study of T cell responses to AZD1222 COVID-19 vaccine. Generated by immunoSEQ multiplex PCR, the TCRdb table keeps only in-frame clones and is missing some. The sample yields 100,000 to 150,000 clones, 75% to 95% seen once. Source: peripheral blood, taken 28 days after the second AZD1222 dose. These receptors all stem from an adult who received the AZD1222 COVID-19 vaccine.

The CDR3 protein is CASSPQSGTSPTLGEQFF. The DNA for the CDR3 is TGTGCCAGCAGCCCCCAGTCCGGGACTAGCCCTACTTTGGGTGAGCAGTTCTTC. V and J are TRBV7-6 and TRBJ2-1; 9 bases agree with TRBD2. The CDR3 is 18 residues long. Germline CDR1 is SGHVS and CDR2 is FNYEAQ. The junction had 20 bases not matched to a gene; V was cut back by 5 bases and J by 9 bases.

The chain recombines TRBV2 with TRBJ2-5, with D possibly being TRBD2 (5 bases). Trimming took off 6 bases at V and 1 base at J, with 9 bases between the two ends. Germline lookup yields CDR1 SNHLY and CDR2 FYNNEI. This CDR3 contains 13 residues. The CDR3 region is CASRLDFQETQYF. CDR3 coding DNA: TGTGCCAGCAGACTAGATTTCCAAGAGACCCAGTACTTC. The full variable domain, completed using reference TRBV2 and TRBJ2-5, is EPEVTQTPSHQVTQMGQEVILRCVPISNHLYFYWYRQILGQKVEFLVSFYNNEISEKSEIFDDQFSVERPDGSNFTLKIRSTKLEDSAMYFCASRLDFQETQYFGPGTRLLVL.

The V gene is TRBV5-1, the J gene TRBJ2-6; no clear D. V lost 0 bases to trimming and J lost 0 bases, with 7 bases between them. This CDR3 contains 16 residues. CDR1 and CDR2 (germline): SGHRS, YFSETQ. Here the CDR3 reads CASSLGINSGANVLTF. The CDR3 DNA follows: TGCGCCAGCAGCTTGGGGATTAACTCTGGGGCCAACGTCCTGACTTTC. Using reference TRBV5-1 and TRBJ2-6 for the parts outside the CDR3, the full variable domain is KAGVTQTPRYLIKTRGQQVTLSCSPISGHRSVSWYQQTPGQGLQFLFEYFSETQRNKGNFPGRFSGRQFSNSRSEMNVSTLELGDSALYLCASSLGINSGANVLTFGAGSRLTVL.

This clone was counted once. This chain connects TRBV5-1 to TRBJ1-6, with TRBD1 identical over 7 bases. After removal of 4 bases from V and 3 bases from J, the junction contained 4 bases not matched to a gene. The length of the CDR3 is 15 residues. CDR1 is SGHRS, CDR2 YFSETQ, per germline. The CDR3, as DNA: TGCGCCAGCAGCGCTGGACAGGACTATAATTCACCCCTCCACTTT. Protein product: CASSAGQDYNSPLHF.

CDR3 coding DNA: TGTGCCAGCAGTTACTCGAGCCTTCCTGGAAACACCATATATTTT. Translated, it gives CASSYSSLPGNTIYF. The rearrangement uses TRBV6-5 and TRBJ1-3; D unclear. V gave up 0 bases and J gave up 2 bases, with 8 bases separating them. Germline assignment: CDR1 MNHEY and CDR2 SVGAGI. CDR3 length: 15 residues.

The rearrangement uses TRBV7-3 and TRBJ2-3, with 9 bases identical to TRBD1. The germline gives CDR1 SGHTA, CDR2 FQGTGA. Trimming removed 6 bases from V and 4 bases from J; junction bases left unmatched: 5. The CDR3 consists of 14 residues. The DNA for the CDR3 is TGTGCCAGCAGACCGGGACAGGGTCCAGATACGCAGTATTTT. Encoded protein: CASRPGQGPDTQYF.

The V call is TRBV6-6, the J call TRBJ1-1; 7 bases agree with TRBD1. The V segment lost 3 bases and the J segment 7 bases; nucleotides outside the gene matches: 8. Per the germline V gene, CDR1 is MNHNY and CDR2 is SVGAGI (reference sequence). The CDR3 has 14 residues. CDR3 DNA: TGTGCCAGCAGTTATGGGACAGAACTAAATGAAGCTTTCTTT. It yields the protein CASSYGTELNEAFF.

This clone was seen only once. The J gene is TRBJ1-1, the V gene TRBV19; 8 bases line up with TRBD1. The CDR3 is 13 residues long. Germline CDR1 is LNHDA and CDR2 is SQIVND (reference sequence). Germline trimming cut 5 bases from V and 6 bases from J; bases unmatched to any gene: 5. DNA for the CDR3: TGTGCCAGTAGTTCCCAGGGGGCCTCTGAAGCTTTCTTT. Amino acid sequence: CASSSQGASEAFF.